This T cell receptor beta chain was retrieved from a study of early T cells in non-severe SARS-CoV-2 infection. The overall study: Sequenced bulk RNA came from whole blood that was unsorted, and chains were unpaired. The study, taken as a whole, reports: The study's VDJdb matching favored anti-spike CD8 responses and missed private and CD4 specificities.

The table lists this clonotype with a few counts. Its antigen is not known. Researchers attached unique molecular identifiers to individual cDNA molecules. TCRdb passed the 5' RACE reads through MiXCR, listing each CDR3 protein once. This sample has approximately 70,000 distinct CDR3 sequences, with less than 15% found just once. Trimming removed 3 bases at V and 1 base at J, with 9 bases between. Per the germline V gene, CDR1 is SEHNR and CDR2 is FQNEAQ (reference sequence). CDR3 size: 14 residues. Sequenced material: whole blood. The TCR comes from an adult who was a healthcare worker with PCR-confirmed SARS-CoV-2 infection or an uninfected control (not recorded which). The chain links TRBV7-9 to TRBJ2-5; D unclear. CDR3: CASSLGRSQETQYF. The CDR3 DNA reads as TGTGCCAGCAGCTTGGGCAGGTCCCAAGAGACCCAGTACTTC.